The 14 T cell receptor beta chains listed next were all sequenced from one sample in a study of cytomegalovirus exposure and HLA in healthy donors. Primers included in the PCR were 60 Vbeta and 13 Jbeta primers. The data were produced by immunoSEQ multiplex PCR, yet TCRdb's version contains in-frame clones alone and is incomplete. The data show about 240,000 clones, roughly 80% seen once. The sequenced material came from PBMCs. The receptors shown here come from a middle-aged woman in good health and CMV-seropositive.

V is TRBV5-1 and J is TRBJ2-2; D is perhaps TRBD2 (5 bases). Deletions cut 6 bases from V and 6 bases from J, with 18 bases between. This CDR3 is 15 amino acids long. CDR1 and CDR2 (germline): SGHRS, YFSETQ. The CDR3 DNA reads TGCGCCAGCACCGAATCCAGAGGGTTCTCCGGGGAGCTGTTTTTT. Translating it yields CASTESRGFSGELFF.

The chain is built from TRBV5-1 and TRBJ2-1; 12 nucleotides line up with TRBD2. From germline, CDR1 is SGHRS and CDR2 YFSETQ. The V and J ends lost 4 bases and 6 bases, in that order; junction bases with no gene match: 5. This CDR3 has 15 residues. The CDR3 DNA reads as TGCGCCAGCAGCAGACCTAGCGGGGGGGCCAATGAGCAGTTCTTC. This translates into CASSRPSGGANEQFF.

The V gene is TRBV6-5, the J gene TRBJ2-4, with 8 bases matching TRBD2. Germline V gene data show CDR1 as MNHEY and CDR2 as SVGAGI. The CDR3 has 13 residues. The V and J ends lost 7 bases and 3 bases, in that order; junction bases with no gene match: 2. For the CDR3, the DNA is TGTGCCAGCAAGGGACTAGTCAAAAACATTCAGTACTTC. Its translation is CASKGLVKNIQYF.

The chain couples TRBV30 to TRBJ1-6, with TRBD1 as a possible D gene (6 bases). The CDR3 is 13 residues long. V shed 2 bases and J shed 12 bases, with 14 bases lying between them. Germline assignment: CDR1 GTSNPN and CDR2 SVGIG (reference sequence). Here the CDR3 reads CAWSMWGQGPLHF. CDR3 DNA sequence: TGTGCCTGGAGTATGTGGGGGCAGGGACCCCTCCACTTT.

The chain joins TRBV11-3 to TRBJ2-3, with TRBD1 identical over 9 bases. Trimming took 4 bases from V and 8 from J; bases not matched to a gene: 4. Germline assignment: CDR1 SGHNT and CDR2 YENEEA. The CDR3 is 13 amino acids. CDR3 coding DNA: TGTGCCAGCAGCTCTGGGACAGGGTCTACGCAGTATTTT. This sequence encodes CASSSGTGSTQYF.

This clone was recorded only once. This rearrangement joins TRBV11-3 to TRBJ2-5; D is uncertain. CDR3 length equals 11 residues. Trimming stripped 7 bases from V and 2 bases from J, with 5 bases between. CDR1 is SGHNT and CDR2 is YENEEA in the germline V gene. The CDR3 DNA is TGTGCCAGCATGGAGCAAGAGACCCAGTACTTC. It is translated as CASMEQETQYF. Full variable domain (rest looked up from reference TRBV11-3 and TRBJ2-5): EAGVVQSPRYKIIEKKQPVAFWCNPISGHNTLYWYLQNLGQGPELLIRYENEEAVDDSQLPKDRFSAERLKGVDSTLKIQPAELGDSAVYLCASMEQETQYFGPGTRLLVL.

The CDR3 loop is CASSWVGGRVETQYF. Written as DNA, the CDR3 is TGTGCCAGCAGCTGGGTTGGGGGGAGGGTGGAGACCCAGTACTTC. The chain couples TRBV7-2 to TRBJ2-5, with 7 nucleotides matching TRBD2. CDR1 and CDR2 (germline): SGHTA, FQGNSA. This CDR3 spans 15 amino acids. After removal of 4 bases from V and 5 bases from J, the junction contained 10 bases not matched to a gene.

V usage is TRBV5-1 and J usage is TRBJ1-2, with a weak D call TRBD1 (6 bases). V was shortened by 0 bases and J by 8 bases, with 14 bases between the two germline ends. From germline, CDR1 is SGHRS and CDR2 YFSETQ. This CDR3 region has 14 residues. This chain's CDR3 is CASSLEARGRGYTF. CDR3 nucleotide sequence: TGCGCCAGCAGCTTGGAGGCCAGGGGCCGAGGCTACACCTTC.

The chain carries TRBV11-2 and TRBJ1-2, with no clear D. The CDR3 runs 15 residues. Germline CDR1 is SGHAT and CDR2 is FQNNGV. The V end was cut by 2 bases, the J end by 0 bases, with 10 bases between. CDR3 in amino acids: CASSLLRSSNYGYTF. In DNA, the CDR3 is TGTGCCAGCAGCTTACTACGGTCCTCTAACTATGGCTACACCTTC.

V usage is TRBV6-6 and J usage is TRBJ1-4; 7 bases match TRBD1. The CDR3 has 16 amino acids. The V gene end was trimmed by 6 bases and the J gene end by 0 bases; junction bases not matched to a gene: 7. Germline V CDR1 and CDR2: MNHNY, SVGAGI (reference sequence). CDR3 protein: CASSLDRETTNEKLFF. The CDR3 coding sequence is TGTGCCAGCAGCCTCGACAGGGAAACAACTAATGAAAAACTGTTTTTT.

As concerns this clone: Mismatch with germline at one junction end may stem from a read error. V is TRBV7-9 and J is TRBJ1-2; a weak D match, TRBD1 (5 bases). Germline lookup yields CDR1 SEHNR and CDR2 FQNEAQ (reference sequence). The CDR3 is made up of 11 amino acids. CDR3 coding DNA: TGTTCCAGCAGTAGCCGCAGGGCCCGGACCTTC. Protein: CSSSSRRARTF.

To note about this clone: At one end, the junction sequence differs from germline, possibly due to a read error. V and J are TRBV7-2 and TRBJ1-1, with D possibly matching TRBD1 (6 bases). Germline loops: CDR1 SGHTA, CDR2 FQGNSA. There are 17 residues in the CDR3. DNA of the CDR3: TGTGCCAGCAGCTCTACCCGCGGGGGACAAAGGAACTCTGAAGCTTTCTTT. Protein sequence: CASSSTRGGQRNSEAFF.

This sequence joins TRBV10-1 and TRBJ1-5; D gene uncertain. The CDR3 contains 16 residues. Germline V gene lookup returns CDR1 WNHNN and CDR2 SYGVQD (reference sequence). The V and J ends lost 0 bases and 2 bases respectively, with 11 bases between them. The CDR3 loop is CASSESTRVCNQPQHF. The DNA for the CDR3 is TGCGCCAGCAGTGAGTCGACTCGGGTTTGCAATCAGCCCCAGCATTTT.

The rearrangement joins TRBV5-8 to TRBJ2-3, with 12 nucleotides matching TRBD2. This CDR3 is 20 amino acids long. V lost 1 base, J lost 4 bases, and 16 bases stayed unmatched. Germline V lookup: CDR1 SGHTS, CDR2 YDEGEE. CDR3: CASSLYPLATSGSHADTQYF. The CDR3, as DNA: TGTGCCAGCAGCTTGTACCCCTTGGCGACTAGCGGGAGTCACGCAGATACGCAGTATTTT.